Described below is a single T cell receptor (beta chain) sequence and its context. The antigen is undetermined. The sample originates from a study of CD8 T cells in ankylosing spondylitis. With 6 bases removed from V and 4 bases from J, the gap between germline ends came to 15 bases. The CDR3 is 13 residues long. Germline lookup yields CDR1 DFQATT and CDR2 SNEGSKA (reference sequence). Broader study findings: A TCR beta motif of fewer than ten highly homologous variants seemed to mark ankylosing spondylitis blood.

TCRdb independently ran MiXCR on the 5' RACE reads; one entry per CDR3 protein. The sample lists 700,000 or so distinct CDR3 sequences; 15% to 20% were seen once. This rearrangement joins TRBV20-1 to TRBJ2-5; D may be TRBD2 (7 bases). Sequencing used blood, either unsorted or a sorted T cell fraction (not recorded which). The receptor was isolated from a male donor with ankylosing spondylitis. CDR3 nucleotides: TGCAGTGCCCGGGGGGCCGGGGTAGAGACCCAGTACTTC. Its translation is CSARGAGVETQYF.